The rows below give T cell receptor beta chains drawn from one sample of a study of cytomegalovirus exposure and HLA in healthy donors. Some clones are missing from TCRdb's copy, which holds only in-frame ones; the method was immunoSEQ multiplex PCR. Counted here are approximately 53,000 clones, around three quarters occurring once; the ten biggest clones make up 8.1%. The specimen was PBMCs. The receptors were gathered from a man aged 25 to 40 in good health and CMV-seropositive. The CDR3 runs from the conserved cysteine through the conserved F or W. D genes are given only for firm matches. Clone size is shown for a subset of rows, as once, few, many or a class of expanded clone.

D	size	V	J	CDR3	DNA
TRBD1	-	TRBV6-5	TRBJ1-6	CASKGQGIYNSPLHF	TGTGCCAGTAAGGGACAGGGAATCTATAATTCCCCCCTCCACTTT
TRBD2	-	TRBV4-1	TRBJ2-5	CASSQRLAGVEYQETQYF	TGCGCCAGCAGCCAGAGACTAGCGGGGGTAGAGTACCAAGAGACCCAGTACTTC
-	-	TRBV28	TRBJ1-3	CASSRQLKTGPYF	TGTGCCAGCAGCCGACAACTTAAGACAGGACCCTATTTT
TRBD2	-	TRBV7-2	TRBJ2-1	CASSLVFGGEQFF	TGTGCCAGCAGCTTAGTGTTCGGGGGGGAGCAGTTCTTC
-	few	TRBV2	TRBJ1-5	CASSEGQVSNQPQHF	TGTGCCAGCAGTGAAGGGCAGGTTAGCAATCAGCCCCAGCATTTT
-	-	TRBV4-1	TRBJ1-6	CASSQDRTNNSPLHF	TGCGCCAGCAGCCAAGATAGGACAAACAATTCACCCCTCCACTTT
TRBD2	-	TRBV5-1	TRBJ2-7	CASSLVAGSHEQYF	TGCGCCAGCAGCTTGGTAGCGGGATCCCACGAGCAGTACTTC
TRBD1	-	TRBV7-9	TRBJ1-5	CASSPSDRGINQPQHF	TGTGCCAGCAGCCCCTCGGACAGGGGGATCAATCAGCCCCAGCATTTT
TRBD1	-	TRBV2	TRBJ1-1	CASPETGNMNTEAFF	TGTGCCAGCCCCGAGACAGGGAACATGAACACTGAAGCTTTCTTT
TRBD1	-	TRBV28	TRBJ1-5	CASSFDAGTEYQPQHF	TGTGCCAGCAGTTTTGACGCGGGGACAGAGTATCAGCCCCAGCATTTT
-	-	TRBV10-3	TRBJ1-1	CAIAVQMNTEAFF	TGTGCCATCGCAGTCCAGATGAACACTGAAGCTTTCTTT
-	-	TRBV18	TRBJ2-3	CASLPHELIADTQYF	TGTGCCAGCCTCCCCCACGAGTTAATCGCAGATACGCAGTATTTT
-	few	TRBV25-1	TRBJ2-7	CASSQDISQQYF	TGTGCCAGCAGTCAAGACATATCCCAGCAGTACTTC
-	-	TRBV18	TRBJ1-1	CASSPDRKNTEAFF	TGTGCCAGCTCACCTGACAGAAAAAACACTGAAGCTTTCTTT
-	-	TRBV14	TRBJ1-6	CASSQDYYNSPLHF	TGTGCCAGCAGCCAAGATTACTATAATTCACCCCTCCACTTT
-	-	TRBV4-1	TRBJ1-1	CASRDMNTEAFF	TGCGCCAGCAGGGACATGAACACTGAAGCTTTCTTT
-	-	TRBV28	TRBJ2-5	CASSLGGPRQGQETQYF	TGTGCCAGCAGTTTAGGAGGGCCCCGGCAGGGCCAAGAGACCCAGTACTTC
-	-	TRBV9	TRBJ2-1	CASSGADNEQFF	TGTGCCAGCTCGGGAGCGGACAATGAGCAGTTCTTC
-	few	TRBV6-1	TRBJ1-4	CASSSQGLGGEKLFF	TGTGCCAGCAGTTCACAGGGCCTGGGCGGTGAAAAACTGTTTTTT
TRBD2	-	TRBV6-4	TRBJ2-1	CASSDAASGHNEQFF	TGTGCCAGCAGTGATGCGGCTAGCGGCCACAATGAGCAGTTCTTC
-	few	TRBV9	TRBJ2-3	CASSGGAGPDTQYF	TGTGCCAGCAGCGGTGGGGCAGGCCCAGATACGCAGTATTTT
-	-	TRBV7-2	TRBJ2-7	CASSRLAAYEQYF	TGTGCCAGCAGTCGCTTAGCTGCCTACGAGCAGTACTTC
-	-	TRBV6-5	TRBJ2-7	CASSYRRGGYEQYF	TGTGCCAGCAGTTACAGGAGGGGGGGTTACGAGCAGTACTTC
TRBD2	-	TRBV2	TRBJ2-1	CASSEGASGGITDNEQFF	TGTGCCAGCAGTGAAGGGGCTAGCGGGGGGATAACGGATAATGAGCAGTTCTTC
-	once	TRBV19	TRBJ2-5	CASRFTGNVETQYF	TGTGCCAGTAGATTTACAGGGAATGTGGAGACCCAGTACTTC
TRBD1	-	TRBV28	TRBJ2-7	CASSRQGSSYEQYF	TGTGCCAGCAGCAGACAGGGATCTTCCTACGAGCAGTACTTC
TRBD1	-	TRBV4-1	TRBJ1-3	CASSQVGQGKNLNTIYF	TGCGCCAGCAGCCAAGTAGGACAGGGAAAAAATCTAAACACCATATATTTT
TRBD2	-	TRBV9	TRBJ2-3	CASSVATSGGSRTDTQYF	TGTGCCAGCAGCGTAGCAACTAGCGGGGGGTCCAGGACAGATACGCAGTATTTT
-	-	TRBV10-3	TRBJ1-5	CAISVGVDNQPQHF	TGTGCCATCAGTGTAGGAGTTGACAATCAGCCCCAGCATTTT
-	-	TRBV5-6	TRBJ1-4	CASSFWEGILGEKLFF	TGTGCCAGCAGTTTTTGGGAGGGGATTTTGGGTGAAAAACTGTTTTTT
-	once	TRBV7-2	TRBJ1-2	CASSSIGQLNYGYTF	TGTGCCAGCAGCTCTATTGGACAGCTTAACTATGGCTACACCTTC
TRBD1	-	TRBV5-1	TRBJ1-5	CASSLTGQGIGQPQHF	TGCGCCAGCAGCTTGACCGGACAGGGGATAGGACAGCCCCAGCATTTT
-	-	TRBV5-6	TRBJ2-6	CASASEVGANVLTF	TGTGCCAGCGCCTCAGAGGTCGGGGCCAACGTCCTGACTTTC
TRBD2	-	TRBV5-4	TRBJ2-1	CASSLLAGGPSNEQFF	TGTGCCAGCAGCTTATTAGCGGGGGGGCCCAGCAATGAGCAGTTCTTC
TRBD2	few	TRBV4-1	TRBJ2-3	CASSQTSGGADTQYF	TGCGCCAGCAGCCAGACTAGCGGGGGGGCAGATACGCAGTATTTT
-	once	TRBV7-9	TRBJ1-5	CASSPGISNQPQHF	TGTGCCAGCAGCCCAGGGATTAGCAATCAGCCCCAGCATTTT
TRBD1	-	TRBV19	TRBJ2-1	CASSMSGMGQGENNEQFF	TGTGCCAGTAGTATGTCGGGGATGGGGCAGGGGGAAAACAATGAGCAGTTCTTC
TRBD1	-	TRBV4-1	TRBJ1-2	CASSQEGQGIYGYTF	TGCGCCAGCAGCCAAGAGGGACAGGGGATTTATGGCTACACCTTC
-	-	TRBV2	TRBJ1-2	CASSLALGLPNYGYTF	TGTGCCAGCAGCCTTGCCCTCGGTTTACCTAACTATGGCTACACCTTC
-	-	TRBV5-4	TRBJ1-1	CASSLATGRVEAFF	TGTGCCAGCAGCTTGGCAACAGGGAGGGTTGAAGCTTTCTTT
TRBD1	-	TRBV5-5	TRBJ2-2	CASSSAPDRVTGELFF	TGTGCCAGCAGCTCTGCCCCAGACAGGGTAACCGGGGAGCTGTTTTTT
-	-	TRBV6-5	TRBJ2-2	CASSYGAGELFF	TGTGCCAGCAGTTACGGAGCCGGGGAGCTGTTTTTT
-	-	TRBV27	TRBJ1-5	CASNLQYSNQPQHF	TGTGCCAGCAATCTGCAGTATAGCAATCAGCCCCAGCATTTT
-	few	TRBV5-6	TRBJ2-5	CASSKDSKETQYF	TGTGCCAGCAGCAAGGACAGTAAAGAGACCCAGTACTTC
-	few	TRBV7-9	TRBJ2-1	CASSYKEQFF	TGTGCCAGCAGTTACAAAGAGCAGTTCTTC
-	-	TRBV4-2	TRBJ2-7	CASSPPSVYEQYF	TGTGCCAGCAGCCCCCCCTCAGTGTACGAGCAGTACTTC